The next 5 T cell receptor beta chains were all read from a single sample in a study of blood T cell repertoires in COVID-19. Sequencing was performed with immunoSEQ multiplex PCR; in TCRdb, only in-frame clones are kept and a portion is missing. This sample has about 130,000 clones, with roughly four fifths found just once. What was sequenced was PBMCs or T cells enriched from blood (not recorded which). Receptor source: a man aged 50 or older who had recovered from COVID-19.

In its sample, this clone was seen once. The CDR3 DNA follows: TGTGCCAGCAGCGTGACCCCCGGGACAGGGGAGGCCGAGCAGTACTTC. The encoded protein is CASSVTPGTGEAEQYF. The chain links TRBV9 to TRBJ2-7; the match to TRBD1 covers 10 bases. Germline assignment: CDR1 SGDLS and CDR2 YYNGEE. CDR3 length: 16 residues. With V trimmed by 2 bases and J by 6 bases, 11 bases remained unmatched.

The gene calls are TRBV28 and TRBJ2-2, with 8 bases that match TRBD2. The V and J ends lost 1 base and 6 bases, in that order; junction bases with no gene match: 13. The V gene's germline CDR1 is MDHEN and CDR2 SYDVKM. The CDR3 has 18 residues. The CDR3, as DNA: TGTGCCAGCAGTTTATACAGGACCGGGACTAGGTTTTCCGGGGAGCTGTTTTTT. As protein: CASSLYRTGTRFSGELFF.

This clone was seen just once. V gene TRBV14 combines with J gene TRBJ2-2; tentatively, D is TRBD2 (5 bases). Germline CDR1 is SGHDN and CDR2 is FVKESK. V lost 0 bases to trimming and J lost 5 bases, with 13 bases between them. This CDR3 spans 16 amino acids. This chain's CDR3 is CASSQDLAGPTGELFF. The CDR3 bases are TGTGCCAGCAGCCAAGATCTAGCCGGCCCAACCGGGGAGCTGTTTTTT.

The chain combines TRBV6-5 with TRBJ2-7, with 9 bases identical to TRBD2. Germline values: CDR1 MNHEY, CDR2 SVGAGI. CDR3 length: 13 residues. After removal of 7 bases from V and 2 bases from J, the junction contained 3 bases not matched to a gene. This chain's CDR3 is CASTRGGAYEQYF. In DNA form, the CDR3 reads TGTGCCAGCACCCGCGGGGGGGCCTACGAGCAGTACTTC.

The table lists this clone with a few counts. V is TRBV10-3 and J is TRBJ1-1; D gene ambiguous. The ends were cut back, 3 bases at V and 0 bases at J, with 2 bases in the middle. The CDR3 has 12 amino acids. Germline V gene data show CDR1 as ENHRY and CDR2 as SYGVKD. DNA for the CDR3: TGTGCCATCAGTGATATGAACACTGAAGCTTTCTTT. Translation: CAISDMNTEAFF.